This T cell receptor (beta chain) was recorded in a study of technical replicates of blood from four donors. Between the trimmed V and J ends, which lost 4 bases and 3 bases, there was a span of 6 bases. The length of the CDR3 is 11 residues. Germline loops: CDR1 DFQATT, CDR2 SNEGSKA (reference sequence). Here immunoSEQ multiplex PCR was the method, and the copy in TCRdb shows in-frame clones only, minus some. The repertoire holds some 56,000 clones, with around 93% as singletons. The sequenced sample was PBMCs. The TCR sequence derives from a human donor in good health. Some clones in this sample may be carry-over from other donors' samples. The chain combines TRBV20-1 with TRBJ1-1; the D is unclear. CDR3 DNA: TGCAGTGCTAACAGCTACACTGAAGCTTTCTTT. This gives the protein CSANSYTEAFF.